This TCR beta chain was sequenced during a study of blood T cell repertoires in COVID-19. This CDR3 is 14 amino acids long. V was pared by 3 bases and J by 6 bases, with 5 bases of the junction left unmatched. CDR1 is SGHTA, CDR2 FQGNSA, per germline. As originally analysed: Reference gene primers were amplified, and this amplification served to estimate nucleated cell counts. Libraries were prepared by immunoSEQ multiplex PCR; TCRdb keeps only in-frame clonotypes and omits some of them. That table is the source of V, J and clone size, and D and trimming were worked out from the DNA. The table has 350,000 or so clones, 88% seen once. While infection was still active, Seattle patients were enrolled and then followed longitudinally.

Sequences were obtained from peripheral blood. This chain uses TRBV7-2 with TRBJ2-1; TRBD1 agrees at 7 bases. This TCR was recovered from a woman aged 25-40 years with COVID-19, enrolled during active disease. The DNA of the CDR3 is TGTGCCAGCAGCTTGGGAAGGGGGCGCAATGAGCAGTTCTTC. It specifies CASSLGRGRNEQFF.